Each of the 15 T cell receptor beta chains below was sequenced from the same sample in a study of shared clonotypes between healthy human individuals. TCRdb keeps only in-frame clones here, not all; method: immunoSEQ multiplex PCR. The table includes roughly 2.2 million clones, 85% to 95% detected once. The specimen was naive CD4+ T cells from PBMCs. Indicated subset: CD45RA+ positively selected. These receptors were obtained from a man in his late teens or twenties in good health. Some clones in this sample may be carry-over from other donors' samples.

This sequence joins TRBV19 and TRBJ1-4; 8 nucleotides line up with TRBD1. The germline CDR1 and CDR2 sequences are LNHDA and SQIVND (reference sequence). Trimming took 0 bases from V and 5 from J; bases not matched to a gene: 5. The CDR3 contains 16 residues. The CDR3 reads CASSIDGTGKNEKLFF. The CDR3 DNA follows: TGTGCCAGTAGTATAGACGGGACAGGCAAGAATGAAAAACTGTTTTTT.

The chain carries TRBV7-2 and TRBJ2-5; 7 nucleotides agree with TRBD1. Germline CDR1 reads SGHTA; CDR2 reads FQGNSA. V was clipped by 8 bases and J by 1 base; unmatched bases: 7. This CDR3 is built from 14 residues. CDR3 protein: CASSDDRAQETQYF. The CDR3, as DNA: TGTGCCAGCTCCGACGACAGGGCCCAAGAGACCCAGTACTTC.

The chain is built from TRBV18 and TRBJ2-3; D possibly uses TRBD1 or TRBD2 (7 bases each). Deletions cut 6 bases from V and 2 bases from J, with 18 bases between. This CDR3 contains 16 residues. Per the germline V gene, CDR1 is KGHSH and CDR2 is LQKENI. This chain's CDR3 is CASSRSTGRVTDTQYF. Here the CDR3 DNA reads TGTGCCAGCTCTCGTTCGACAGGGAGGGTCACAGATACGCAGTATTTT.

The chain is built from TRBV4-1 and TRBJ2-3; tentatively, D is TRBD1 (5 bases). This CDR3 spans 18 amino acids. Trimming took off 0 bases at V and 2 bases at J, with 18 bases between the two ends. Germline V gene data show CDR1 as MGHRA and CDR2 as YSYEKL. The CDR3 sequence: CASSQDRPSGSSTDTQYF. In DNA form, the CDR3 reads TGCGCCAGCAGCCAAGACAGACCCTCAGGGTCCTCCACAGATACGCAGTATTTT.

CDR3 loop: CATSGGAGVVQYF. The CDR3 nucleotides are TGTGCCACCAGCGGGGGAGCGGGAGTGGTGCAGTACTTC. The chain uses TRBV15 and TRBJ2-7, with 8 bases identical to TRBD2. V was clipped by 5 bases and J by 9 bases; unmatched bases: 9. The CDR3 covers 13 residues. The germline gives CDR1 LNHNV, CDR2 YYDKDF (reference sequence).

In this sample, this clone turned up a few times. Different DNA sequences within this sample yield the same CDR3. The chain has TRBV30 and TRBJ1-2; possible D gene TRBD1, 5 bases. Trimming removed 1 base at V and 2 bases at J, with 5 bases between. Germline values: CDR1 GTSNPN, CDR2 SVGIG (reference sequence). This CDR3 region has 12 residues. The CDR3 region has the DNA TGTGCCTGGAGTGGGGACAACTATGGCTACACCTTC. It yields the protein CAWSGDNYGYTF.

V usage is TRBV5-4 and J usage is TRBJ2-2, with 9 nucleotides matching TRBD1. The V gene end was trimmed by 3 bases and the J gene end by 1 base; junction bases not matched to a gene: 4. The V gene's germline CDR1 is SGHNT and CDR2 YYREEE (reference sequence). CDR3 size: 16 residues. CDR3 nucleotide sequence: TGTGCCAGCAGCTCAGGGACAGGGCGGAACACCGGGGAGCTGTTTTTT. Its protein is CASSSGTGRNTGELFF.

Details on this clone: Other nucleotide sequences from this sample produce the same CDR3. The J gene is TRBJ2-3, the V gene TRBV5-1, with 7 bases that match TRBD1. The germline V gene encodes CDR1 SGHRS and CDR2 YFSETQ. Germline trimming cut 3 bases from V and 0 bases from J; bases unmatched to any gene: 4. CDR3 length equals 15 residues. The CDR3 DNA follows: TGCGCCAGCAGCTCCTTGACAGGGAGCACAGATACGCAGTATTTT. It encodes CASSSLTGSTDTQYF.

This rearrangement joins TRBV4-1 to TRBJ2-3; 10 bases agree with TRBD2. The CDR3 length is 15 residues. Trimming removed 4 bases from V and 4 bases from J; junction bases left unmatched: 5. Germline V gives CDR1 MGHRA, CDR2 YSYEKL. The CDR3 loop reads CASSPGLAEADTQYF. In nucleotides, the CDR3 is TGCGCCAGCAGCCCCGGACTAGCGGAGGCAGATACGCAGTATTTT.

This chain joins TRBV5-8 and TRBJ2-7, with D possibly being TRBD1 or TRBD2 (5 bases each). Per germline, CDR1 SGHTS and CDR2 YDEGEE. The CDR3 loop spans 15 amino acids. With 1 base removed from V and 2 bases from J, the gap between germline ends came to 13 bases. Here the CDR3 reads CASSLNNGAAYEQYF. In DNA, the CDR3 is TGTGCCAGCAGCTTGAATAACGGGGCGGCCTACGAGCAGTACTTC.

The chain recombines TRBV27 with TRBJ1-1, with D possibly matching TRBD1 (5 bases). Germline V lookup: CDR1 MNHEY, CDR2 SMNVEV (reference sequence). The CDR3 runs 14 residues. V lost 3 bases and J 2 bases, leaving 10 bases between the germline ends. The CDR3 DNA reads as TGTGCCAGCAGTTTCCGGGACTTTAACACTGAAGCTTTCTTT. Amino acid sequence: CASSFRDFNTEAFF.

The chain has TRBV30 and TRBJ2-7; D unresolved. Germline V gene sequence: CDR1 GTSNPN, CDR2 SVGIG (reference sequence). Trimming took off 4 bases at V and 5 bases at J, with 21 bases between the two ends. The CDR3 is 15 residues long. CDR3 loop: CAWTQLPHGPHEQYF. The CDR3 DNA reads TGTGCCTGGACTCAGCTGCCCCACGGCCCCCACGAGCAGTACTTC.

The gene calls are TRBV7-8 and TRBJ2-4, with a tentative D call TRBD2 (6 bases). This CDR3 contains 15 residues. Trimming stripped 2 bases from V and 6 bases from J, with 14 bases between. CDR1 and CDR2 from the germline V gene are SGHVS and FQNEAQ. The CDR3: CASSLSINGGNIQYF. In nucleotides, the CDR3 is TGTGCCAGCAGCTTATCGATAAACGGGGGAAACATTCAGTACTTC.

The rearrangement uses TRBV10-3 and TRBJ2-1; 11 bases fit TRBD2. Germline V CDR1 and CDR2: ENHRY, SYGVKD. This CDR3 is 18 amino acids long. The trim removed 6 bases at V and 7 bases at J, leaving 17 bases unmatched. CDR3 loop: CAIRHGTSGRLVVNEQFF. CDR3 DNA sequence: TGTGCCATCAGACACGGGACTAGCGGTAGGTTGGTGGTAAATGAGCAGTTCTTC.

Concerning this clone itself: The identical CDR3 is also encoded by other nucleotide sequences in the sample. The J gene is TRBJ1-1, the V gene TRBV29-1, with unresolved D. Germline V gene data show CDR1 as SQVTM and CDR2 as ANQGSEA. Trimming shortened V by 3 bases and J by 0 bases, and 8 bases separated the two germline ends. The CDR3 has 13 amino acids. The DNA of the CDR3 is TGCAGCGTTGAGGTACAGCTGAACACTGAAGCTTTCTTT. Protein sequence: CSVEVQLNTEAFF.